This T cell receptor beta chain was captured in a study of vaccination and CD4 T cells after COVID-19. As for the study in general: Sampling post-COVID took place a median about 95 days after diagnosis (range 35 to 161). Cellular stimulation was performed using overlapping spike peptides derived from SARS-CoV-2, HCoV-NL63, HCoV-OC43 and HCoV-229E. Controls had a CEFX pool, an HIV-1 Nef pool, or no peptide added. Study-level findings and limits: Vaccine-specific clones numbering 304 of 307 showed spike mono-reactivity in convalescent patients.

CDR1 and CDR2 (germline): SGDLS, YYNGEE. This CDR3 spans 13 amino acids. Trimming pared 3 bases from V and 1 base from J, leaving 7 bases between. In the case of this clonotype: Its antigen is currently unknown.

As for treatment: roughly nine-day PBMC culture with coronavirus spike peptide pools or control peptides (ViraFEST assay). Harvesting of the unexposed donor's CD4+ T cells predated the COVID-19 pandemic (2011-2018). Cultured CD4+ T-cell DNA underwent Oncomine TCR Beta short-read sequencing. TCRdb called the PCR reads again in MiXCR, with one record for every CDR3 protein. Here the sample spans roughly 5,400 distinct CDR3 sequences, less than 35% being singletons. V is TRBV9 and J is TRBJ1-1; D is uncertain. The sequenced material came from CD4+ T cells from blood, cultured in vitro. The sequence came from a human donor in good health. The CDR3: CASSAGPNTEAFF. The CDR3 bases are TGTGCCAGCAGCGCCGGACCGAACACTGAAGCTTTCTTT.